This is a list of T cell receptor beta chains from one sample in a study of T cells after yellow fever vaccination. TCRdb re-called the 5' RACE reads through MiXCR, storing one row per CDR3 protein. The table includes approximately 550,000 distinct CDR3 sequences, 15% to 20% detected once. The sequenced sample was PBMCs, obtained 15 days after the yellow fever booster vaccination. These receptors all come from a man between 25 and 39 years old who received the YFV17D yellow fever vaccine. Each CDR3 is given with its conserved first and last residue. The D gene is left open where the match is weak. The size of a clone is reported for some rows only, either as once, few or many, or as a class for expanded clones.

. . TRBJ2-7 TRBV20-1 CSARMTGSGEQYF TGCAGTGCTAGGATGACGGGTTCGGGCGAGCAGTACTTC
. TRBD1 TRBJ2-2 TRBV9 CASTLRQGTTGELFF TGTGCCAGCACCCTAAGACAGGGGACCACCGGGGAGCTGTTTTTT
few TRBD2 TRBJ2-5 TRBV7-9 CASSLLGTIETQYF TGTGCCAGCAGTCTTTTAGGGACTATAGAGACCCAGTACTTC
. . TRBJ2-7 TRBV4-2 CASSQGITGRAYEQYF TGTGCCAGCAGCCAGGGAATTACGGGGAGAGCCTACGAGCAGTACTTC
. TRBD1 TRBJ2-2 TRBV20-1 CSAREGQGAVGELFF TGCAGTGCTAGAGAGGGACAGGGGGCAGTCGGGGAGCTGTTTTTT
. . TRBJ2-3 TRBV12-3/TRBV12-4 CASSFGKLADTQYF TGTGCCAGCAGTTTTGGGAAGTTGGCAGATACGCAGTATTTT
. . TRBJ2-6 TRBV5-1 CASRPLPGANVLTF TGCGCCAGCCGACCGCTTCCCGGGGCCAACGTCCTGACTTTC
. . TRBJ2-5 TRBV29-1 CSVAAGLQETQYF TGCAGCGTTGCCGCAGGGCTACAAGAGACCCAGTACTTC
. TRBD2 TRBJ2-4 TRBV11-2 CASSSLPPGLARGGSIQYF TGTGCCAGCAGCTCACTACCCCCGGGACTAGCGAGGGGAGGGTCCATTCAGTACTTC
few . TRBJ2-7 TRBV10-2 CASNWGSSSYEQYF TGCGCCAGCAATTGGGGTTCGAGCTCCTACGAGCAGTACTTC
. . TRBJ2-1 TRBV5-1 CASSFLDPTLGNEQFF TGCGCCAGCAGCTTCCTGGACCCTACGCTTGGCAATGAGCAGTTCTTC
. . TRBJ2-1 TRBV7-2 CATNPTIGSYEQFF TGTGCCACCAACCCCACTATCGGGAGTTATGAGCAGTTCTTC
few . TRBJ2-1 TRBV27 CASSLLSDSWGRQFF TGTGCCAGCAGTTTACTTTCGGACTCTTGGGGGCGGCAGTTCTTC
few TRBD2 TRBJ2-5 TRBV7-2 CASSLVGLAGGQETQYF TGTGCCAGCAGCTTAGTGGGACTAGCGGGAGGGCAAGAGACCCAGTACTTC
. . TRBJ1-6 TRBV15 CATSTVRGSPLHF TGTGCCACCAGCACGGTGCGTGGTTCACCCCTCCACTTT
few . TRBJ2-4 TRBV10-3 CAISESGSDIQYF TGTGCCATCAGTGAGTCCGGGTCGGACATTCAGTACTTC
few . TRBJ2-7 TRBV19 CASSSTGEGYEQYF TGTGCCAGTAGTAGCACAGGGGAGGGCTACGAGCAGTACTTC
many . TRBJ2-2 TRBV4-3 CASSQEVAWQGYDNTGELFF TGCGCCAGCAGCCAAGAAGTGGCTTGGCAGGGATACGACAACACCGGGGAGCTGTTTTTT
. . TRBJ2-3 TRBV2 CASIAAIFTDTQYF TGTGCCAGCATTGCGGCCATCTTCACAGATACGCAGTATTTT
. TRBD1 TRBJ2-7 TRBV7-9 CASGARDRSYEQYF TGTGCCAGCGGGGCGAGGGACAGATCCTACGAGCAGTACTTC
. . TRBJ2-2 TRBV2 CASLPRPNTGELFF TGTGCCAGCCTTCCCCGGCCGAACACCGGGGAGCTGTTTTTT
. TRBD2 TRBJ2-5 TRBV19 CAREPGLAGAETQYF TGTGCCAGGGAACCGGGACTAGCGGGAGCGGAGACCCAGTACTTC
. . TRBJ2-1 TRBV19 CATMGTLLLSSYNEQFF TGTGCCACCATGGGGACACTACTACTGAGCTCCTACAATGAGCAGTTCTTC
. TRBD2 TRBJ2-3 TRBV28 CASVGTSGKFVTDTQYF TGTGCCAGCGTAGGGACTAGCGGGAAGTTCGTCACAGATACGCAGTATTTT
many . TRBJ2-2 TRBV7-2 CASSSVGGTGELFF TGTGCCAGCAGCTCGGTCGGAGGAACCGGGGAGCTGTTTTTT
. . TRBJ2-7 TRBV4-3 CASSQAAVTYEQYF TGCGCCAGCAGCCAAGCGGCGGTAACCTACGAGCAGTACTTC
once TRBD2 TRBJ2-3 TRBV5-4 CASSSPAGAGTDTQYF TGTGCCAGCAGCTCGCCAGCGGGAGCGGGGACAGATACGCAGTATTTT
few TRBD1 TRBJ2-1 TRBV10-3 CATSGQADEQFF TGTGCCACCTCCGGACAGGCCGATGAGCAGTTCTTC
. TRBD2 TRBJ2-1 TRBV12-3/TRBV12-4 CASSPPASGRMEQFF TGTGCCAGCAGTCCGCCGGCTAGCGGGAGGATGGAGCAGTTCTTC